Sequencing of this TCR beta chain was carried out in a study of cytomegalovirus exposure and HLA in healthy donors. Study results and limitations: Earlier analysis found most TCR beta V segments productive about 87% or about 30% of the time. For presence/absence analyses, sequencing depth was assumed to be roughly uniform across donors. Links to common viral pathogens appeared, in a later analysis, for several of the most significant clusters.

60 Vbeta and 13 Jbeta primers were used in PCR. Original analysis: As a later analysis found, there were roughly 80 million unique TCR beta chains, of which some 10 million were shared. Profiled with immunoSEQ multiplex PCR; TCRdb holds only in-frame clones, not every one. D and trimming come from the DNA, and the V and J calls and clone size come from that table. The table records around 110,000 clones, 75% to 90% of them present only once. Only a few counts were recorded for this clone. Its antigen is still unknown. The sequenced material came from PBMCs. This TCR was recovered from a man aged 30-40 years in good health and CMV-seronegative.

CDR3 DNA: TGTGCCAGCAGTTACGGGGGACGGGGCGGGGAGCTGTTTTTT. Translating it yields CASSYGGRGGELFF. The chain couples TRBV2 to TRBJ2-2; TRBD2 might be the D (6 bases). CDR3 size: 14 residues. The ends were cut back, 5 bases at V and 7 bases at J, with 14 bases in the middle. Germline lookup yields CDR1 SNHLY and CDR2 FYNNEI.